This T cell receptor beta chain was recovered during a study of T cell repertoires in aging, cancer and after chemotherapy. Study-level information: Roughly 8.8 million TCR reads made up the full dataset. Findings and caveats of the study: Untreated cancer patients had significantly lower blood TCR diversity than age-matched healthy donors. Median generation probability rose over the chemotherapy interval in each cancer cohort, suggesting rebound thymic output.

This clonotype was seen just once. Its antigen is not known. Multiplex touch-down PCR with TRB-A/B primers amplified rearranged V-D-J TRB sequences. One entry per CDR3 protein results from TCRdb running MiXCR on the multiplex PCR reads. Here the sample spans about 8,500 distinct CDR3 sequences, about 40% being singletons. The template was genomic DNA from peripheral blood, not RNA. This CDR3 contains 15 residues. CDR1 and CDR2 from the germline V gene are SGHNT and YYREEE (reference sequence). Trimming at V came to 0 bases and at J to 5 bases, leaving 6 bases not matched to a gene. The rearrangement joins TRBV5-4 to TRBJ2-5; 8 bases agree with TRBD2. The sequence derives from a human donor with a solid tumor. Material for sequencing was blood. The CDR3 spells CASSLEAGVGETQYF. CDR3 DNA: TGTGCCAGCAGCTTGGAAGCGGGGGTAGGGGAGACCCAGTACTTC.